The 27 T cell receptor beta chains below come from one sample, sequenced in a study of blood T cell repertoires in COVID-19. Data came from immunoSEQ multiplex PCR; TCRdb stores just in-frame clones and leaves some out. The table records about 220,000 clones, more than 65% of them present only once. Sequencing was done on a sample of peripheral blood. Receptors originate from a woman of 80 years or more with acute or convalescent COVID-19.

This clone was picked up one time. V is TRBV5-1 and J is TRBJ2-2; the match to TRBD1 covers 7 bases. This CDR3 comprises 18 residues. Germline assignment: CDR1 SGHRS and CDR2 YFSETQ. Unmatched junction bases numbered 14, after V lost 4 bases and J lost 2 bases. The CDR3 protein is CASSRTGVPVQNTGELFF. In nucleotides, the CDR3 is TGCGCCAGCAGCCGTACAGGGGTCCCAGTACAAAACACCGGGGAGCTGTTTTTT.

CDR3 bases: TGTGCCAGCAGCACCACCTCCAGACTAGGACCGATCTACGAGCAGTACTTC. It codes for CASSTTSRLGPIYEQYF. V and J are TRBV5-6 and TRBJ2-7; D might be TRBD2 (6 bases). The V gene lost 4 bases and the J gene lost 3 bases, with 23 bases spanning the gap. The CDR3 extends over 17 amino acids. Germline V gene lookup returns CDR1 SGHDT and CDR2 YYEEEE.

The chain has TRBV7-3 and TRBJ1-1, with 9 bases aligning to TRBD1. CDR1 and CDR2 from the germline V gene are SGHTA and FQGTGA. The CDR3 has 13 residues. V was clipped by 5 bases and J by 5 bases; unmatched bases: 3. CDR3 DNA sequence: TGTGCCAGCAGCCTTGGACAGGGGACTGAAGCTTTCTTT. This gives the protein CASSLGQGTEAFF.

This clone was counted once. The chain is built from TRBV19 and TRBJ2-7; D is possibly TRBD1 (5 bases). The CDR3 is 14 residues long. Germline V gene sequence: CDR1 LNHDA, CDR2 SQIVND (reference sequence). The V gene lost 5 bases and the J gene lost 2 bases, with 13 bases spanning the gap. Here the CDR3 reads CASSPLDSPYEQYF. The CDR3 region has the DNA TGTGCCAGTAGTCCTCTCGACAGCCCCTACGAGCAGTACTTC.

The rearrangement uses TRBV6-5 and TRBJ2-7, with 9 bases identical to TRBD1. CDR3 length: 14 residues. Germline CDR1 and CDR2: MNHEY and SVGAGI. V shed 8 bases and J 3 bases; nucleotides not matched to a gene: 8. CDR3 sequence reads: CASGRTGALYEQYF. For the CDR3, the DNA is TGTGCCAGCGGCAGGACAGGGGCCCTCTACGAGCAGTACTTC.

The V gene is TRBV5-6, the J gene TRBJ1-2, with 7 bases that match TRBD1. The CDR3 loop spans 14 amino acids. Germline CDR1 reads SGHDT; CDR2 reads YYEEEE. Trimming at V came to 4 bases and at J to 6 bases, leaving 9 bases not matched to a gene. In DNA form, the CDR3 reads TGTGCCAGCAGCCCCATGACAGGGCTCGATGGCTACACCTTC. Encoded protein: CASSPMTGLDGYTF.

The rearrangement links TRBV6-5 to TRBJ2-7; 7 bases match TRBD1. This CDR3 has 14 amino acids. The trim removed 7 bases at V and 7 bases at J, leaving 13 bases unmatched. Germline-derived CDR1 and CDR2 are MNHEY and SVGAGI. CDR3 coding DNA: TGTGCCAGCACCTTAGGGACAGCTCTACGAGAGCAGTACTTC. This translates into CASTLGTALREQYF.

The chain carries TRBV3-1 (or the pseudogene TRBV3-2) and TRBJ2-1; TRBD2 matches at 11 bases. Trimming removed 0 bases from V and 14 bases from J; junction bases left unmatched: 6. Germline CDR1 and CDR2: LGHDT and YNNKEL (reference sequence). This CDR3 has 14 residues. The CDR3 DNA reads as TGTGCCAGCAGCCAAGATTCACTAGCGGGGGCAAAGTTCTTC. It specifies CASSQDSLAGAKFF.

The V call is TRBV6-1, the J call TRBJ1-1, with 10 nucleotides matching TRBD1. The J segment lost 7 bases and the V segment lost 3 bases, leaving 5 bases of the junction unmatched. The CDR3 has 14 amino acids. Germline-derived CDR1 and CDR2 are MNHNS and SASEGT. The CDR3 sequence is CASSERTGGVEAFF. The CDR3 nucleotides are TGTGCCAGCAGTGAGCGGACAGGGGGAGTTGAAGCTTTCTTT.

The CDR3 sequence: CASSFGGTYEQYF. CDR3 sequence (DNA): TGCGCCAGCAGCTTCGGGGGGACCTACGAGCAGTACTTC. This sequence joins TRBV5-1 and TRBJ2-7, with 7 bases that match TRBD2. The germline V gene encodes CDR1 SGHRS and CDR2 YFSETQ. Unmatched junction bases numbered 1, after V lost 2 bases and J lost 2 bases. The CDR3 covers 13 residues.

This rearrangement joins TRBV7-8 to TRBJ1-2, with a possible D match to TRBD1 (6 bases). Trimming took 5 bases from V and 8 from J, leaving 15 bases between them. Germline V gene lookup returns CDR1 SGHVS and CDR2 FQNEAQ. The length of the CDR3 is 13 residues. CDR3 nucleotide sequence: TGTGCCAGCAGCCGAGACAGGACCAGAGGCTACACCTTC. Amino acid sequence: CASSRDRTRGYTF.

V usage is TRBV18 and J usage is TRBJ2-2, with 7 bases lining up with TRBD2. The V gene end was trimmed by 3 bases and the J gene end by 2 bases; junction bases not matched to a gene: 6. Germline V gene sequence: CDR1 KGHSH, CDR2 LQKENI. CDR3 length: 16 amino acids. CDR3 loop: CASSPQGGSNTGELFF. For the CDR3, the DNA is TGTGCCAGCTCACCCCAGGGAGGGTCCAACACCGGGGAGCTGTTTTTT. Full variable domain (missing parts from reference TRBV18 and TRBJ2-2): NAGVMQNPRHLVRRRGQEARLRCSPMKGHSHVYWYRQLPEEGLKFMVYLQKENIIDESGMPKERFSAEFPKEGPSILRIQQVVRGDSAAYFCASSPQGGSNTGELFFGEGSRLTVL.

The chain has TRBV9 and TRBJ1-1; weak D call: TRBD1 (5 bases). Germline V gene lookup returns CDR1 SGDLS and CDR2 YYNGEE. The CDR3 consists of 15 residues. The V end lost 0 bases, the J end lost 7 bases, and 16 bases lay between the germline ends. The CDR3 DNA follows: TGTGCCAGCAGCGTAGTCCCAGGACGCGGGGGTGAAGCTTTCTTT. It yields the protein CASSVVPGRGGEAFF.

This clone was seen once. J is TRBJ1-2 and V is TRBV7-9; a possible D gene is TRBD1 (5 bases). The CDR3 extends over 14 amino acids. Between the trimmed V and J ends, which lost 10 bases and 0 bases, there was a span of 15 bases. Germline CDR1 SEHNR, CDR2 FQNEAQ (reference sequence). For the CDR3, the DNA is TGTGCCACCGGGGCGGGGGTACCTAACTATGGCTACACCTTC. Its translation: CATGAGVPNYGYTF.

The chain links TRBV9 to TRBJ2-1, with 14 nucleotides matching TRBD2. The junction had 7 bases not matched to a gene; V was cut back by 2 bases and J by 0 bases. The CDR3 contains 19 residues. Germline-derived CDR1 and CDR2 are SGDLS and YYNGEE. CDR3 sequence (DNA): TGTGCCAGCAGCGTCGGGACTAGCGGGGGCCTGAGCTCCTACAATGAGCAGTTCTTC. Translated: CASSVGTSGGLSSYNEQFF.

The chain recombines TRBV5-1 with TRBJ2-7; 7 positions agree with TRBD2. From germline, CDR1 is SGHRS and CDR2 YFSETQ. The CDR3 consists of 16 residues. V shed 4 bases and J 3 bases; nucleotides not matched to a gene: 13. The CDR3 protein is CASSPSHGTTFYEQYF. Here the CDR3 DNA reads TGCGCCAGCAGCCCGTCCCATGGGACTACTTTCTACGAGCAGTACTTC.

The rearrangement joins TRBV24-1 to TRBJ1-4; no definite D call. CDR1 is KGHDR, CDR2 SFDVKD, per germline. There are 11 residues in the CDR3. V was clipped by 8 bases and J by 8 bases, with 8 bases between them. The CDR3 coding sequence is TGTGCCACCACTGGTGAGGAAAAACTGTTTTTT. Translating it yields CATTGEEKLFF.

The rearrangement joins TRBV28 to TRBJ2-7; D perhaps matches TRBD1 (6 bases). Germline CDR1 is MDHEN and CDR2 is SYDVKM. The CDR3 is made up of 15 amino acids. Trimming shortened V by 4 bases and J by 0 bases, and 13 bases separated the two germline ends. Written as DNA, the CDR3 is TGTGCCAGCAGTTCGGCCAGGGACACCTCCTACGAGCAGTACTTC. Protein product: CASSSARDTSYEQYF.

V gene TRBV5-1 combines with J gene TRBJ2-7; D gene unclear. Trimming cost V 0 bases and J 2 bases, with 12 bases left between them. The CDR3 has 15 residues. The germline V gene has CDR1 SGHRS and CDR2 YFSETQ. The CDR3 loop reads CASSLGTGGTYEQYF. In nucleotides, the CDR3 is TGCGCCAGCAGCTTGGGAACGGGTGGTACCTACGAGCAGTACTTC.

This chain joins TRBV3-1 (or the pseudogene TRBV3-2) and TRBJ2-1, with 9 nucleotides matching TRBD2. The germline gives CDR1 LGHDT, CDR2 YNNKEL (reference sequence). The ends lost 1 base at V and 7 bases at J; junction bases unmatched: 11. The CDR3 sequence is 17 residues long. As DNA, the CDR3 is TGTGCCAGCAGCCAAGTTTTAGGTAGCGGGGGCCCAAATGAGCAGTTCTTC. It codes for CASSQVLGSGGPNEQFF.

This clone was detected once. This chain joins TRBV18 and TRBJ2-1, with D possibly matching TRBD2 (7 bases). The V gene lost 3 bases and the J gene lost 4 bases, with 10 bases spanning the gap. From germline, CDR1 is KGHSH and CDR2 LQKENI. The CDR3 is 14 residues long. The CDR3 region has the DNA TGTGCCAGCTCACCGGCGGGGGCTTACAATGAGCAGTTCTTC. Translating gives CASSPAGAYNEQFF.

This clone turned up a few times. The gene calls are TRBV18 and TRBJ1-2, with 7 bases identical to TRBD1. With V trimmed by 6 bases and J by 10 bases, 11 bases remained unmatched. The CDR3 has 13 residues. The germline V gene has CDR1 KGHSH and CDR2 LQKENI. The CDR3: CASSPGTAMAYTF. Written as DNA, the CDR3 is TGTGCCAGCTCCCCGGGGACAGCGATGGCCTACACCTTC.

The chain has TRBV7-2 and TRBJ2-1; 10 bases match TRBD2. Germline V gives CDR1 SGHTA, CDR2 FQGNSA. V lost 2 bases to trimming and J lost 6 bases; unmatched junction nucleotides: 10. The CDR3 runs 17 residues. CDR3 sequence reads: CASSLRASGGRFNEQFF. The CDR3 DNA reads TGTGCCAGCAGCTTACGAGCTAGCGGGGGTAGGTTCAATGAGCAGTTCTTC.

This chain connects TRBV20-1 to TRBJ2-7; the match to TRBD1 covers 8 bases. This CDR3 region has 14 residues. Losses at the gene ends were 3 bases for V and 7 bases for J; bases not matched to a gene: 11. Per germline, CDR1 DFQATT and CDR2 SNEGSKA (reference sequence). For the CDR3, the DNA is TGCAGTGCTAGTCCCGGACAGGGACTCGAGGAGCAGTACTTC. Translation: CSASPGQGLEEQYF.

The chain employs TRBV9 and TRBJ1-1; 7 bases map to TRBD1. Per the germline V gene, CDR1 is SGDLS and CDR2 is YYNGEE. There are 14 residues in the CDR3. Germline trimming cut 4 bases from V and 4 bases from J; bases unmatched to any gene: 7. CDR3 protein: CASSFRDSLTEAFF. The CDR3 region has the DNA TGTGCCAGCAGCTTCCGGGACAGTCTCACTGAAGCTTTCTTT. Supplemented by reference TRBV9 and TRBJ1-1, the full variable domain reads DSGVTQTPKHLITATGQRVTLRCSPRSGDLSVYWYQQSLDQGLQFLIQYYNGEERAKGNILERFSAQQFPDLHSELNLSSLELGDSALYFCASSFRDSLTEAFFGQGTRLTVV.

The V and J genes are TRBV2 and TRBJ2-3; 9 positions agree with TRBD1. The germline CDR1 and CDR2 sequences are SNHLY and FYNNEI. There are 15 residues in the CDR3. J gave up 2 bases and V 6 bases, and 6 bases lay outside the gene matches. DNA for the CDR3: TGTGCCAGCAGCCGGGACAGGGAATACACAGATACGCAGTATTTT. Amino acids: CASSRDREYTDTQYF.

CDR3 region: CASSEAGSGQGVEKLFF. The CDR3 DNA follows: TGTGCCAGCAGTGAAGCGGGGTCGGGACAGGGTGTTGAAAAACTGTTTTTT. The J gene is TRBJ1-4, the V gene TRBV6-1; 9 bases match TRBD1. The V gene end was trimmed by 0 bases and the J gene end by 7 bases; junction bases not matched to a gene: 9. Germline lookup yields CDR1 MNHNS and CDR2 SASEGT. There are 17 residues in the CDR3.